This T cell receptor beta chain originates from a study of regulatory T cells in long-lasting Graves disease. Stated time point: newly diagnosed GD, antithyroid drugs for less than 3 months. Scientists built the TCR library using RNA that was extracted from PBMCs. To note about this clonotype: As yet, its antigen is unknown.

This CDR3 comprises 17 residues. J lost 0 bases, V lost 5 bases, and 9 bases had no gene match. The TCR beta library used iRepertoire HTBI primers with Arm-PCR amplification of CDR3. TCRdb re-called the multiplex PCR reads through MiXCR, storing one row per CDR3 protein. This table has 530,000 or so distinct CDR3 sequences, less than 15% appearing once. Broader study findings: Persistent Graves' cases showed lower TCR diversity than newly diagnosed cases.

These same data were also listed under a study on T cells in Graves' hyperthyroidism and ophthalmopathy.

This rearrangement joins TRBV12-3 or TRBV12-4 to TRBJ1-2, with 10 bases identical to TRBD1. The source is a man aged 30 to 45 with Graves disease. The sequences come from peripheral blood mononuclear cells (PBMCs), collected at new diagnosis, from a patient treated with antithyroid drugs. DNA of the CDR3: TGTGCCAGCAGTCCTAGACAGGGGGCAATAGCTAACTATGGCTACACCTTC. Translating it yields CASSPRQGAIANYGYTF.